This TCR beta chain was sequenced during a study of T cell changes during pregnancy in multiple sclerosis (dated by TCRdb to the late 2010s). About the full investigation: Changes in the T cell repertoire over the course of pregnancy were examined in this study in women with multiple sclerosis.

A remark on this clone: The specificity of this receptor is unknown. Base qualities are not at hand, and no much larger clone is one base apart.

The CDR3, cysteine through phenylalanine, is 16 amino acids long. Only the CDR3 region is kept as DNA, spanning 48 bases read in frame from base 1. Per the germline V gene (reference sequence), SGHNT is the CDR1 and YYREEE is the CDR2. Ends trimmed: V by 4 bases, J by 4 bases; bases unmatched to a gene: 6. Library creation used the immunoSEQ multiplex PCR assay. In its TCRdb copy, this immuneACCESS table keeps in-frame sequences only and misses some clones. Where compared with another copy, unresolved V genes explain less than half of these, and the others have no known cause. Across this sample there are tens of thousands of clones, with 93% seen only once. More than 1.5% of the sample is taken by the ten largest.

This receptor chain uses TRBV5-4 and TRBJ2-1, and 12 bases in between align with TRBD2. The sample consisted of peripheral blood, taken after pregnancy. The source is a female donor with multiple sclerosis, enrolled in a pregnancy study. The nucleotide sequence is TGTGCCAGCAGCGCATTACTAGCGGGAGGATACAATGAGCAGTTCTTC. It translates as CASSALLAGGYNEQFF.